Sequencing of this TCR beta chain was carried out in a study of human T cells and chemical hapten exposure. Regarding time point: patch test 1, 2 weeks after DPC sensitization. Treatment: therapeutic diphenylcyclopropenone sensitization with weekly scalp DPC. The sample holds a few counts of this clonotype. J lost 6 bases, V lost 2 bases, and 5 bases had no gene match. Germline CDR1 MNHNS, CDR2 SASEGT. The CDR3 is 14 residues long. Unique molecular identifiers were affixed to discrete cDNA molecules within the library. In TCRdb, the RACE reads were re-called with MiXCR into one record per CDR3 protein. The sample has 100,000 to 150,000 distinct CDR3 sequences, around 13% seen once.

This receptor was obtained from a man between 18 and 29 years old with alopecia areata. Some clones in this sample may be carry-over from other donors' samples. The sequencing here drew on whole blood, taken in connection with sensitization to the hapten diphenylcyclopropenone (DPC). The V call is TRBV6-1, the J call TRBJ2-3; TRBD2 agrees at 7 bases. The CDR3 loop is CASSELDGRDTQYF. In DNA, the CDR3 is TGTGCCAGCAGTGAACTAGACGGGAGGGATACGCAGTATTTT.